These T cell receptor beta chains were read from a single sample in a study of beta chain features in type 1 diabetes. TCRdb's table, derived via immunoSEQ multiplex PCR, lists solely in-frame clones and lacks some. The profile shows just over 150,000 clones, around 10% of them singletons. The material sequenced was central memory CD4+ T cells from blood. These receptors were taken from a man younger than 30 in good health. Each CDR3 is given with its conserved first and last residue. A D gene is named only where the DNA matches it firmly. Clone sizes are given selectively: once, few, many, or a class where the clone is expanded.

CDR3 length,J gene,clone size,V gene,D gene,CDR3 DNA,CDR3 protein
14,TRBJ1-1,few,TRBV18,.,TGTGCCAGCTCACCATCGCCAGGGCCCACTGAAGCTTTCTTT,CASSPSPGPTEAFF
15,TRBJ2-5,.,TRBV7-9,.,TGTGCCAGCTCTTATAATGGGGCCTACCAAGAGACCCAGTACTTC,CASSYNGAYQETQYF
14,TRBJ2-7,.,TRBV7-2,TRBD2,TGTGCCAGCAGCGGCCAGCGGGGGGACTACGAGCAGTACTTC,CASSGQRGDYEQYF
13,TRBJ1-5,.,TRBV30,.,TGTGCCTGGGCAGGGGCAGTAGAACAGCCCCAGCATTTT,CAWAGAVEQPQHF
13,TRBJ2-3,.,TRBV29-1,.,TGCAGCGTTGCCAGGGGGGTCACAGATACGCAGTATTTT,CSVARGVTDTQYF
16,TRBJ2-6,.,TRBV4-3,.,TGCGCCAGCAGCCAAGGAGGGCAGCCAGGGGCCAACGTCCTGACTTTC,CASSQGGQPGANVLTF
16,TRBJ2-1,few,TRBV5-1,TRBD1,TGCGCCAGCAGCTTGGGGACGACAGGGGTGAACAATGAGCAGTTCTTC,CASSLGTTGVNNEQFF
16,TRBJ2-7,few,TRBV30,TRBD1,TGTGCCTGGAGTCCGGGACAGACAATCCTAACCTACGAGCAGTACTTC,CAWSPGQTILTYEQYF
14,TRBJ2-5,.,TRBV27,.,TGTGCCAGCAGTAACAGGGGAGGCCAAGAGACCCAGTACTTC,CASSNRGGQETQYF
11,TRBJ2-5,few,TRBV5-6,.,TGTGCCAGCAGCTTGCAAGAGACCCAGTACTTC,CASSLQETQYF
14,TRBJ1-1,few,TRBV19,.,TGTGCCAGTAGTGTTGGTGGTTGGAACACTGAAGCTTTCTTT,CASSVGGWNTEAFF
12,TRBJ2-7,few,TRBV7-9,.,TGTGCCAGCAGCTTAGCGCCACAGTGGCAGTACTTC,CASSLAPQWQYF
14,TRBJ1-1,few,TRBV2,.,TGTGCCAGCAGTGAAGATTTGCCCTACACTGAAGCTTTCTTT,CASSEDLPYTEAFF
12,TRBJ1-2,.,TRBV30,TRBD1,TGTGCCTGGATCGGGACAGGGTTTGGCTACACCTTC,CAWIGTGFGYTF